The 28 T cell receptor beta chains below were found in one sample sequenced in a study of shared clonotypes between healthy human individuals. Sequenced by immunoSEQ multiplex PCR; TCRdb stores in-frame clones only, minus some. The table includes fewer than 2.5 million clones, approximately 93% detected once. The sample comprised naive CD4+ T cells from PBMCs. Subset given: CD45RA+ positively selected. The receptor set was obtained from a man between 18 and 29 years old in good health. Some clones in this sample may be carry-over from other donors' samples.

The V call is TRBV4-2, the J call TRBJ1-4; D is possibly TRBD1 (5 bases). Trimming stripped 0 bases from V and 5 bases from J, with 13 bases between. The CDR3 contains 16 residues. CDR1 LGHNA and CDR2 YNFKEQ come from the germline V gene. The DNA for the CDR3 is TGTGCCAGCAGCCAAGATGCGGGGCGAGTAAATGAAAAACTGTTTTTT. Translation gives CASSQDAGRVNEKLFF.

V gene TRBV12-5 combines with J gene TRBJ2-1, with 8 bases identical to TRBD1. J was trimmed by 9 bases and V by 1 base; bases with no gene match: 11. Germline V gives CDR1 LGHNT, CDR2 FRNRAP. CDR3 size: 16 residues. The CDR3 DNA is TGTGCTAGTGGTTTGGGAGGACAGGGAACAAGGAGTGAGCAGTTCTTC. Translated: CASGLGGQGTRSEQFF.

V is TRBV4-1 and J is TRBJ2-2; perhaps D is TRBD1 or TRBD2 (6 bases each). Germline assignment: CDR1 MGHRA and CDR2 YSYEKL. Trimming pared 4 bases from V and 7 bases from J, leaving 25 bases between. The CDR3 is 18 amino acids. The CDR3 coding sequence is TGCGCCAGCAGCCGCCGTGACGTGGGGGGCTCGATGGGCGGGGAGCTGTTTTTT. As protein: CASSRRDVGGSMGGELFF.

The chain has TRBV7-2 and TRBJ1-1; 9 nucleotides align to TRBD1. This CDR3 has 15 amino acids. V trimming: 1 base; J trimming: 4 bases; junction bases outside the gene matches: 4. The germline V gene has CDR1 SGHTA and CDR2 FQGNSA. The CDR3 protein is CASSLGRTGVTEAFF. The CDR3 DNA reads as TGTGCCAGCAGCTTAGGACGGACAGGGGTCACTGAAGCTTTCTTT.

The chain employs TRBV6-1 and TRBJ2-7; 14 nucleotides align to TRBD2. V lost 6 bases to trimming and J lost 3 bases; unmatched junction nucleotides: 4. Germline values: CDR1 MNHNS, CDR2 SASEGT. The CDR3 runs to 15 residues. CDR3 in DNA: TGTGCCAGCAGAAGGGGGACTAGCGGGAGCTACGAGCAGTACTTC. Translation: CASRRGTSGSYEQYF.

V gene TRBV11-2 combines with J gene TRBJ2-7, with D tentatively TRBD1 (5 bases). The CDR3 runs 15 residues. In germline, CDR1 is SGHAT, CDR2 FQNNGV. The V gene lost 0 bases and the J gene lost 7 bases, with 16 bases spanning the gap. The CDR3 sequence: CASSLDWAGFFEQYF. The CDR3, as DNA: TGTGCCAGCAGCTTAGATTGGGCAGGGTTTTTTGAGCAGTACTTC.

The table lists this clone with a count of one. The V gene is TRBV7-2, the J gene TRBJ2-2; D perhaps matches TRBD2 (6 bases). There are 15 residues in the CDR3. CDR1 and CDR2 (germline): SGHTA, FQGNSA. With 0 bases removed from V and 2 bases from J, the gap between germline ends came to 7 bases. For the CDR3, the DNA is TGTGCCAGCAGCTTAGCCGGGACTAACACCGGGGAGCTGTTTTTT. Amino acid sequence: CASSLAGTNTGELFF.

The chain uses TRBV20-1 and TRBJ1-2; the D is unclear. The V gene's germline CDR1 is DFQATT and CDR2 SNEGSKA (reference sequence). The CDR3 contains 10 residues. Deletions cut 5 bases from V and 8 bases from J, with 9 bases between. The CDR3 region is CSASQGGYTF. CDR3 sequence (DNA): TGCAGTGCTTCCCAAGGGGGCTACACCTTC.

V is TRBV6-1 and J is TRBJ2-7; D is possibly TRBD1 (6 bases). V was pared by 8 bases and J by 2 bases, with 16 bases between. Germline CDR1 and CDR2: MNHNS and SASEGT. CDR3 length equals 14 residues. In nucleotides, the CDR3 is TGTGCCAGCGGACAGAGGATGGGGACCTACGAGCAGTACTTC. Protein: CASGQRMGTYEQYF.

This sequence joins TRBV28 and TRBJ1-1; unclear D gene. The CDR3 contains 12 residues. V was pared by 1 base and J by 10 bases, with 10 bases between. Germline CDR1 and CDR2: MDHEN and SYDVKM. This chain's CDR3 is CASSLFSGGAFF. The CDR3 DNA is TGTGCCAGCAGTTTATTTAGTGGTGGAGCTTTCTTT.

This rearrangement joins TRBV28 to TRBJ2-7; the match to TRBD2 covers 7 bases. CDR3 length: 15 amino acids. The V segment lost 5 bases and the J segment 0 bases; nucleotides outside the gene matches: 7. The germline V gene has CDR1 MDHEN and CDR2 SYDVKM. The CDR3 loop reads CASSPSGASSYEQYF. Written as DNA, the CDR3 is TGTGCCAGCAGTCCCAGCGGGGCCAGCTCCTACGAGCAGTACTTC.

The genes are TRBV10-1 and TRBJ1-4; D may be TRBD1 (5 bases). Germline CDR1 WNHNN, CDR2 SYGVQD (reference sequence). V was shortened by 6 bases and J by 8 bases, with 13 bases between the two germline ends. This CDR3 contains 13 residues. The CDR3 loop is CASSRDSNEKLFF. The CDR3, as DNA: TGCGCCAGCAGCCGCGACAGTAACGAAAAACTGTTTTTT.

This clone has just one count. The CDR3 nucleotides read TGTGCCGGCACCCGGGACAGGGGGCTCAACGAGCAGTACTTC. It is translated as CAGTRDRGLNEQYF. The chain uses TRBV2 and TRBJ2-7, with 12 nucleotides matching TRBD1. Trimming removed 11 bases from V and 5 bases from J; junction bases left unmatched: 10. There are 14 residues in the CDR3. Germline values: CDR1 SNHLY, CDR2 FYNNEI.

Worth noting for this clone: Other nucleotide sequences in the sample specify the same CDR3. The rearrangement joins TRBV7-9 to TRBJ2-7; the match to TRBD1 covers 9 bases. V dropped 1 base and J dropped 1; count of bases not matched to a gene: 2. Looked up from germline, CDR1 is SEHNR and CDR2 is FQNEAQ (reference sequence). The CDR3 is 15 amino acids. CDR3 coding DNA: TGTGCCAGCAGCTTAGGGACAGGGGATTCCTACGAGCAGTACTTC. Protein product: CASSLGTGDSYEQYF.

The gene calls are TRBV7-2 and TRBJ2-5; no reliable D call. The V end lost 2 bases, the J end lost 7 bases, and 11 bases lay between the germline ends. Germline CDR1 is SGHTA and CDR2 is FQGNSA. This CDR3 has 13 residues. The CDR3 DNA reads TGTGCCAGCAGCTTACTAGGAGACGTGACCCAGTACTTC. Its protein is CASSLLGDVTQYF.

The rearrangement joins TRBV7-8 to TRBJ2-5, with TRBD1 matching 9 bases. The CDR3 has 14 residues. V lost 5 bases, J lost 5 bases, and 6 bases stayed unmatched. Germline V CDR1 and CDR2: SGHVS, FQNEAQ. CDR3 bases: TGTGCCAGCAGCCCACGGGACAGGGTTGAGACCCAGTACTTC. Amino acids: CASSPRDRVETQYF.

This chain connects TRBV18 to TRBJ1-2; tentative D call: TRBD1 (6 bases). Trimming removed 6 bases from V and 0 bases from J, with 20 bases in between. The CDR3 runs 17 residues. Looked up from germline, CDR1 is KGHSH and CDR2 is LQKENI. CDR3 protein: CASSPGHPPAANYGYTF. The CDR3 DNA reads TGTGCCAGCTCCCCGGGACACCCGCCCGCAGCTAACTATGGCTACACCTTC. Complete variable domain (other parts from reference TRBV18 and TRBJ1-2): NAGVMQNPRHLVRRRGQEARLRCSPMKGHSHVYWYRQLPEEGLKFMVYLQKENIIDESGMPKERFSAEFPKEGPSILRIQQVVRGDSAAYFCASSPGHPPAANYGYTFGSGTRLTVV.

V is TRBV7-2 and J is TRBJ2-5; tentatively, D is TRBD2 (5 bases). Deletions cut 1 base from V and 1 base from J, with 10 bases between. The CDR3 consists of 15 residues. CDR1 and CDR2 from the germline V gene are SGHTA and FQGNSA. The CDR3 is CASSLGAVSQETQYF. CDR3 nucleotide sequence: TGTGCCAGCAGCTTAGGAGCGGTGTCCCAAGAGACCCAGTACTTC.

The J gene is TRBJ2-7, the V gene TRBV7-9; TRBD1 matches 9 bases. V was pared by 4 bases and J by 3 bases, with 1 base of the junction left unmatched. CDR1 and CDR2 (germline): SEHNR, FQNEAQ (reference sequence). The CDR3 runs 13 residues. The CDR3 here is CASSWTGDYEQYF. CDR3 nucleotide sequence: TGTGCCAGCAGCTGGACAGGGGACTACGAGCAGTACTTC. Filled out from reference TRBV7-9 and TRBJ2-7, the complete variable domain reads DTGVSQNPRHKITKRGQNVTFRCDPISEHNRLYWYRQTLGQGPEFLTYFQNEAQLEKSRLLSDRFSAERPKGSFSTLEIQRTEQGDSAMYLCASSWTGDYEQYFGPGTRLTVT.

The chain combines TRBV4-2 with TRBJ2-2, with D possibly being TRBD2 (6 bases). This CDR3 contains 15 residues. The germline gives CDR1 LGHNA, CDR2 YNFKEQ. The V and J ends lost 4 bases and 6 bases respectively, with 15 bases between them. In DNA form, the CDR3 reads TGTGCCAGCAGCCCCCGACTAGATGAGGCCGGGGAGCTGTTTTTT. Encoded protein: CASSPRLDEAGELFF.

The chain has TRBV30 and TRBJ1-3; 8 bases align to TRBD1. This CDR3 contains 14 residues. Germline values: CDR1 GTSNPN, CDR2 SVGIG (reference sequence). V lost 4 bases to trimming and J lost 3 bases; unmatched junction nucleotides: 5. The CDR3 region has the DNA TGTGCCTGGACCAGGGGGCCAGTTGGAAACACCATATATTTT. Translated: CAWTRGPVGNTIYF.

The CDR3 loop is CASSFGGSSGYTF. The CDR3, as DNA: TGTGCCAGCAGTTTCGGCGGGTCCAGTGGCTACACCTTC. This chain connects TRBV27 to TRBJ1-2, with D uncertain. This CDR3 has 13 residues. Germline V lookup: CDR1 MNHEY, CDR2 SMNVEV (reference sequence). The ends were cut back, 3 bases at V and 7 bases at J, with 12 bases in the middle.

The chain uses TRBV4-1 and TRBJ1-2; D is possibly TRBD1 (6 bases). Germline CDR1 is MGHRA and CDR2 is YSYEKL. The CDR3 sequence is 17 residues long. V dropped 0 bases and J dropped 2 bases, with 16 bases sitting between them. CDR3: CASSQEAGQRGNYGYTF. The DNA for the CDR3 is TGCGCCAGCAGCCAAGAGGCAGGCCAAAGGGGGAACTATGGCTACACCTTC.

In DNA, the CDR3 is TGTGCCTCGTGGGGGACAGGGGGCAATGAGCAGTTCTTC. It translates to CASWGTGGNEQFF. This rearrangement joins TRBV11-2 to TRBJ2-1; 11 positions match TRBD1. V lost 11 bases to trimming and J lost 6 bases; unmatched junction nucleotides: 6. CDR3 length: 13 residues. Looked up from germline, CDR1 is SGHAT and CDR2 is FQNNGV.

This chain links TRBV5-1 with TRBJ1-4, with D perhaps TRBD1 (5 bases). The V end lost 0 bases, the J end lost 8 bases, and 17 bases lay between the germline ends. The CDR3 extends over 16 amino acids. Germline V gene data show CDR1 as SGHRS and CDR2 as YFSETQ. The DNA for the CDR3 is TGCGCCAGCAGCTTGGAGGGGACCGCACGGTGGGAAAAACTGTTTTTT. This gives the protein CASSLEGTARWEKLFF.

This clone was recorded only once. The sample carries other DNA sequences with the same CDR3. The V and J genes are TRBV14 and TRBJ1-5; D is unclear. Between the trimmed V and J ends, which lost 4 bases and 2 bases, there was a span of 6 bases. The CDR3 has 13 residues. Germline values: CDR1 SGHDN, CDR2 FVKESK. The CDR3 coding sequence is TGTGCCAGCAGCCCAACGGGCAATCAGCCCCAGCATTTT. The encoded protein is CASSPTGNQPQHF.

This chain connects TRBV4-3 to TRBJ2-3, with 10 bases fitting TRBD2. The CDR3 totals 17 residues. Germline loops: CDR1 LGHNA, CDR2 YSLEER. With V trimmed by 0 bases and J by 2 bases, 5 bases remained unmatched. CDR3 sequence: CASSQDRTSGDTDTQYF. The CDR3, as DNA: TGCGCCAGCAGCCAAGATCGGACTAGCGGAGACACAGATACGCAGTATTTT.

The chain joins TRBV6-5 to TRBJ2-1; 8 nucleotides agree with TRBD1. CDR3 length: 15 residues. CDR1 and CDR2 (germline): MNHEY, SVGAGI. V was pared by 2 bases and J by 7 bases, with 7 bases of the junction left unmatched. The CDR3 nucleotides are TGTGCCAGCAGTTACGAGACAGGGGATACGAATGAGCAGTTCTTC. Translated, it gives CASSYETGDTNEQFF.